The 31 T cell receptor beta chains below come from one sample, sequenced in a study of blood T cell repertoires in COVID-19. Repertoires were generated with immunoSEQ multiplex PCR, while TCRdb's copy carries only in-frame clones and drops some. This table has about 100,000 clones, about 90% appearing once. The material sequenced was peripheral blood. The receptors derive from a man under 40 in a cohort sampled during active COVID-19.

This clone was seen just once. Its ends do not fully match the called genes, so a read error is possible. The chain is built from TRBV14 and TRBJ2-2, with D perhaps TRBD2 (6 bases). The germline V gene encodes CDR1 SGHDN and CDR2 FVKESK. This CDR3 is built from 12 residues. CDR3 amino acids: CASSQSPGGLFF. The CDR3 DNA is TGTGCCAGCAGCCAATCCCCCGGGGGGCTGTTTTTT.

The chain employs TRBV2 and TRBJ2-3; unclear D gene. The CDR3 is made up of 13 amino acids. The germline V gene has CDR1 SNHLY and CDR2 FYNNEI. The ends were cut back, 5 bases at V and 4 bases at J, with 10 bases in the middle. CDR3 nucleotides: TGTGCCAGCAGTTTCCGAGAGTCAGATACGCAGTATTTT. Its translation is CASSFRESDTQYF.

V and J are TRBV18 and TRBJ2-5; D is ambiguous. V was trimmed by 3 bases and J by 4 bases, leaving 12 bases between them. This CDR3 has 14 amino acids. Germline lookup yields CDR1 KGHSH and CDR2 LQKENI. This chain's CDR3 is CASSPPSYRETQYF. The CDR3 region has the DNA TGTGCCAGCTCACCCCCCTCCTACCGAGAGACCCAGTACTTC.

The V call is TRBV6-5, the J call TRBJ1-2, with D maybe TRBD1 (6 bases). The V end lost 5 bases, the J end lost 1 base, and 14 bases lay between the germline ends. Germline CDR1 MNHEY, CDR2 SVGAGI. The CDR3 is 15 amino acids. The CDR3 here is CASSQRDKLNYGYTF. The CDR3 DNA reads TGTGCCAGCAGTCAGCGGGACAAACTTAACTATGGCTACACCTTC.

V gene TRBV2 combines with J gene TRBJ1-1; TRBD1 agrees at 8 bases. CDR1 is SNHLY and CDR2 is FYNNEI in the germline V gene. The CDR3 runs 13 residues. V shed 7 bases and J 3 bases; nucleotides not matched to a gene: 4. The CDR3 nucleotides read TGTGCCAGCACGCAGGGGGCCGACACTGAAGCTTTCTTT. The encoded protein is CASTQGADTEAFF.

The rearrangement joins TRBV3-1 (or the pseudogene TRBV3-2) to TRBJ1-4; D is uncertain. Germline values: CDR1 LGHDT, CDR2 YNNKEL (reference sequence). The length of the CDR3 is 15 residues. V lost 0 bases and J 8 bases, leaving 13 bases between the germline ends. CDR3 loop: CASSQDGRAGEKLFF. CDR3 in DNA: TGTGCCAGCAGCCAAGATGGGAGGGCCGGGGAAAAACTGTTTTTT.

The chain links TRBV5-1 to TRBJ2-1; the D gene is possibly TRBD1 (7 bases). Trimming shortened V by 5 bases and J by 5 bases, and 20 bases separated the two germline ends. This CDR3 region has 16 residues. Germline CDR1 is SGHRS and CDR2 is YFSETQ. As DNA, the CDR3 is TGCGCCAGCAGGGATAGTGGCAGGGGGGATCACAATGAGCAGTTCTTC. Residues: CASRDSGRGDHNEQFF.

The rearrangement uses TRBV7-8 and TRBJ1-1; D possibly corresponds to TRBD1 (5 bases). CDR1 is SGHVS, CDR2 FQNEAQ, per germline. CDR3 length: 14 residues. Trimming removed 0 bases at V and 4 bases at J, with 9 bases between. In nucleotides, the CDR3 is TGTGCCAGCAGCTTAGCGGGGCCGGGCACTGAAGCTTTCTTT. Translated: CASSLAGPGTEAFF.

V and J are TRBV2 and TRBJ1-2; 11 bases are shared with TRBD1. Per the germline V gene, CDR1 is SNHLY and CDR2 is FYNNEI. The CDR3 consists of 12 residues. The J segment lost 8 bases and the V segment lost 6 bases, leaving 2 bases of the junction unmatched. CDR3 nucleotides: TGTGCCAGCAGCGGGACAGGGGGAGGCTACACCTTC. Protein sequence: CASSGTGGGYTF. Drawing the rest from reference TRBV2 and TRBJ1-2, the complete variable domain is EPEVTQTPSHQVTQMGQEVILRCVPISNHLYFYWYRQILGQKVEFLVSFYNNEISEKSEIFDDQFSVERPDGSNFTLKIRSTKLEDSAMYFCASSGTGGGYTFGSGTRLTVV.

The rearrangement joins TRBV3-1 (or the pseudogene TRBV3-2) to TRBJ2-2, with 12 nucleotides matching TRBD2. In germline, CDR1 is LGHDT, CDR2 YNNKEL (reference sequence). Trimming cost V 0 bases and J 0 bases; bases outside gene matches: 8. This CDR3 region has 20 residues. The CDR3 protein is CASSQDFGLAGTANTGELFF. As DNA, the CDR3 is TGTGCCAGCAGCCAAGATTTCGGACTAGCGGGAACCGCGAACACCGGGGAGCTGTTTTTT.

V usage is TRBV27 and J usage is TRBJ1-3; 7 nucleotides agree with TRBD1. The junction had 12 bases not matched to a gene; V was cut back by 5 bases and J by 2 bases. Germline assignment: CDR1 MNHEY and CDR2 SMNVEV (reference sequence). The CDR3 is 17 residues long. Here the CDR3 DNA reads TGTGCCAGCAGTCCTCTTAGGGGGCCGAGAGCTGGAAACACCATATATTTT. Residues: CASSPLRGPRAGNTIYF.

The CDR3 nucleotides read TGTGCCAGCAGCCTCGGACAGGGGTTGGTGCAGTACTTC. This codes for CASSLGQGLVQYF. The chain is built from TRBV12-3 or TRBV12-4 and TRBJ2-7; the match to TRBD1 covers 9 bases. This CDR3 has 13 amino acids. J lost 9 bases, V lost 6 bases, and 9 bases had no gene match.

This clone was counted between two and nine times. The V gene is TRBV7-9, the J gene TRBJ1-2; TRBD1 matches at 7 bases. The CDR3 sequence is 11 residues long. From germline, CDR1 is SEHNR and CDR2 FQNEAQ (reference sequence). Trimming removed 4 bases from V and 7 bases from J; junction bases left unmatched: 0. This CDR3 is CASSYRGGYTF. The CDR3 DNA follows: TGTGCCAGCAGCTACAGGGGTGGCTACACCTTC.

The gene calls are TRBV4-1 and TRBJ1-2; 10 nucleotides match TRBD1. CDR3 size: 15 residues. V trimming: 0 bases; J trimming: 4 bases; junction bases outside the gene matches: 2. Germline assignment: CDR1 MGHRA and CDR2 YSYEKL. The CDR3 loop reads CASSQDWTGGYGYTF. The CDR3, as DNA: TGCGCCAGCAGCCAAGATTGGACAGGGGGCTATGGCTACACCTTC.

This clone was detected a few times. CDR3 residues: CASSLGGDVFHEQFF. The DNA for the CDR3 is TGTGCCAGCAGCTTAGGCGGCGACGTCTTCCATGAGCAGTTCTTC. The rearrangement uses TRBV11-3 and TRBJ2-1; D gene ambiguous. Looked up from germline, CDR1 is SGHNT and CDR2 is YENEEA. Trimming removed 1 base from V and 8 bases from J, with 15 bases in between. The CDR3 loop spans 15 amino acids.

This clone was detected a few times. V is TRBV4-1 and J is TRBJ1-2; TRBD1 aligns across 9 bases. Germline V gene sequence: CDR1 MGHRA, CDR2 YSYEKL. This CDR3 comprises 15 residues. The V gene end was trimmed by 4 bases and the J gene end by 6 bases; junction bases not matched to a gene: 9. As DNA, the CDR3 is TGCGCCAGCAGCCTCCTTCCGGGACAGGGACATGGCTACACCTTC. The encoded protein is CASSLLPGQGHGYTF.

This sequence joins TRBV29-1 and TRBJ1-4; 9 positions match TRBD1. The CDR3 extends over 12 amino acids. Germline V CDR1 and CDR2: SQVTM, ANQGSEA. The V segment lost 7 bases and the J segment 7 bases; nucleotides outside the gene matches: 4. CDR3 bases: TGCAGCGCCGGGACAGGGCCTGAAAAACTGTTTTTT. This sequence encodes CSAGTGPEKLFF.

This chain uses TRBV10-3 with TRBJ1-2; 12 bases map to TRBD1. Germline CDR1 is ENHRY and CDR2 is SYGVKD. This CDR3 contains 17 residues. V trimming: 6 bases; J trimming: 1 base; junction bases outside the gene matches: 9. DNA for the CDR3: TGTGCCATCAGGGGGACAGGGGGCGTAGACTTTAACTATGGCTACACCTTC. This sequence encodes CAIRGTGGVDFNYGYTF.

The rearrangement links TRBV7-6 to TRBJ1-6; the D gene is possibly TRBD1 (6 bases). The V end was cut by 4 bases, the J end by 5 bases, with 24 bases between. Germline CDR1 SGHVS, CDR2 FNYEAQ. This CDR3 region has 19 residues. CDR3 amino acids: CASSSTNLIRGMHNSPLHF. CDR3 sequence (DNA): TGTGCCAGCAGCTCGACGAACTTAATCAGGGGAATGCATAATTCACCCCTCCACTTT.

This CDR3 reads CASKTGLAGDQTQYF. CDR3 DNA: TGTGCCAGCAAAACGGGACTAGCGGGGGATCAGACCCAGTACTTC. The gene calls are TRBV19 and TRBJ2-5, with 14 nucleotides matching TRBD2. Germline trimming cut 9 bases from V and 6 bases from J; bases unmatched to any gene: 9. The CDR3 extends over 15 amino acids. Germline lookup yields CDR1 LNHDA and CDR2 SQIVND (reference sequence).

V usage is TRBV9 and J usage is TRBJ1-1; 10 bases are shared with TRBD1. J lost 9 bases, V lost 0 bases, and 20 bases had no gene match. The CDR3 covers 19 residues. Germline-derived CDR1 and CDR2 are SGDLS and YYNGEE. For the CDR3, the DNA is TGTGCCAGCAGCGTAGGGTCCCCCGGGACAGGGGCCGTTTGGTGTAAAGCTTTCTTT. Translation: CASSVGSPGTGAVWCKAFF. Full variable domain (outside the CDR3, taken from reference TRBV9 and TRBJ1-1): DSGVTQTPKHLITATGQRVTLRCSPRSGDLSVYWYQQSLDQGLQFLIQYYNGEERAKGNILERFSAQQFPDLHSELNLSSLELGDSALYFCASSVGSPGTGAVWCKAFFGQGTRLTVV.

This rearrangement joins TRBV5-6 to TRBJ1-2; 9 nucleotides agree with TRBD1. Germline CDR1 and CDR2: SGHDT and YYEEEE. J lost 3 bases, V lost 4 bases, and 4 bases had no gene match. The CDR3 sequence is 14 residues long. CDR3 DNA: TGTGCCAGCAGCCTGGGACAGGGATACTATGGCTACACCTTC. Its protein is CASSLGQGYYGYTF.

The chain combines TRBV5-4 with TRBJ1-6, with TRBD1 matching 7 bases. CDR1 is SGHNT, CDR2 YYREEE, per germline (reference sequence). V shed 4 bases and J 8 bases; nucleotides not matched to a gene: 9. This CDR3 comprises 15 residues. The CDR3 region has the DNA TGTGCCAGCAGCCCAGACAGGGCCCGGGATTCACCCCTCCACTTT. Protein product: CASSPDRARDSPLHF.

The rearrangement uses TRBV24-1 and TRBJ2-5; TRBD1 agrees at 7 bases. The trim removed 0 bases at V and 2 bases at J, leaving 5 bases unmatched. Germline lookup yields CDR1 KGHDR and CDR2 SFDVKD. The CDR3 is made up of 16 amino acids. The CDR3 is CATSDLRAGGQETQYF. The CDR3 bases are TGTGCCACCAGTGATTTGCGGGCAGGGGGTCAAGAGACCCAGTACTTC.

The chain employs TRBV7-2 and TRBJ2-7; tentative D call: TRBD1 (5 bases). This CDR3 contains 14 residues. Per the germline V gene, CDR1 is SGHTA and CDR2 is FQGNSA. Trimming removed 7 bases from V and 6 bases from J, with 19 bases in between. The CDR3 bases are TGTGCCAGCACCCCCCAAGCAGGGTCGGTCGAGCAGTACTTC. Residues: CASTPQAGSVEQYF.

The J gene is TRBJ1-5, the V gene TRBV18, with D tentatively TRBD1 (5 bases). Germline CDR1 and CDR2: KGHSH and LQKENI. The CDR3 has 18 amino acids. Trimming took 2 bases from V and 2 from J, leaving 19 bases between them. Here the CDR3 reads CASSPVSPGKDGNQPQHF. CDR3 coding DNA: TGTGCCAGCTCACCAGTATCGCCAGGGAAGGATGGCAATCAGCCCCAGCATTTT.

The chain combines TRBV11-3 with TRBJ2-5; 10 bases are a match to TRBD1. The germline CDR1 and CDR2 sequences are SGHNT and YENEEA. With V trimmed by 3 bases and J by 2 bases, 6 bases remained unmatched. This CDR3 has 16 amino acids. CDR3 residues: CASSLGDRGPQETQYF. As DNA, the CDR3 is TGTGCCAGCAGCTTGGGGGACAGGGGACCTCAAGAGACCCAGTACTTC.

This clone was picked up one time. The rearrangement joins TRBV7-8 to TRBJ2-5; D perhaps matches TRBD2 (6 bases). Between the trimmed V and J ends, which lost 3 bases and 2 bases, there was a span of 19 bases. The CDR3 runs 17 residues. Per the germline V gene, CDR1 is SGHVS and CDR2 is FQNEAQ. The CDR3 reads CASSFGPQRRGQETQYF. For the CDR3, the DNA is TGTGCCAGCAGCTTTGGACCCCAGAGGAGGGGTCAAGAGACCCAGTACTTC.

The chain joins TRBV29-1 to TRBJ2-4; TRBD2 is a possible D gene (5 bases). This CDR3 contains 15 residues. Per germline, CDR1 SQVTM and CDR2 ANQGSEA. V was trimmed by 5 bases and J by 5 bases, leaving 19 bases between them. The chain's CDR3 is CSVLPFDGVENIQYF. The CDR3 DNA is TGCAGCGTTCTGCCCTTCGACGGGGTGGAAAACATTCAGTACTTC.

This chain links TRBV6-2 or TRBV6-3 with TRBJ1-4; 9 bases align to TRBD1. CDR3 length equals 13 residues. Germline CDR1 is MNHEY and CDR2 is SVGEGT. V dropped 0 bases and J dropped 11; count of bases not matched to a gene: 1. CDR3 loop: CASSYSGTGKLFF. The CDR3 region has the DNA TGTGCCAGCAGTTACTCCGGGACAGGGAAACTGTTTTTT.

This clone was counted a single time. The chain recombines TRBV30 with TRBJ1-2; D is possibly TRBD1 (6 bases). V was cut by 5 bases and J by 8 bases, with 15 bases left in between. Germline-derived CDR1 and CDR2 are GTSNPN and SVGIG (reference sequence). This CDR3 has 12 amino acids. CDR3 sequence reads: CAWGRTVGGYTF. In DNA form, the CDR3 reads TGTGCCTGGGGACGGACAGTGGGAGGCTACACCTTC.